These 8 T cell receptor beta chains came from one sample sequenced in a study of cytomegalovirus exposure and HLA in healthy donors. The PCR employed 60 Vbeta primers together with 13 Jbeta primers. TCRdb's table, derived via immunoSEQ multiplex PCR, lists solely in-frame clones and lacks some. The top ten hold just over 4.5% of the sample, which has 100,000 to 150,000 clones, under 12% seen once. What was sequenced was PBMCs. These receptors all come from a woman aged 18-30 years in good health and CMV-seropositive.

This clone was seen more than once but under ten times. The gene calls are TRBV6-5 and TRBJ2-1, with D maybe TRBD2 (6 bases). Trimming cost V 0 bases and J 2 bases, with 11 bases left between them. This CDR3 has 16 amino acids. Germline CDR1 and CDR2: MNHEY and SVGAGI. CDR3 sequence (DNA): TGTGCCAGCAGTTACTCGTCGGGAGTTACCTACAATGAGCAGTTCTTC. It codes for CASSYSSGVTYNEQFF.

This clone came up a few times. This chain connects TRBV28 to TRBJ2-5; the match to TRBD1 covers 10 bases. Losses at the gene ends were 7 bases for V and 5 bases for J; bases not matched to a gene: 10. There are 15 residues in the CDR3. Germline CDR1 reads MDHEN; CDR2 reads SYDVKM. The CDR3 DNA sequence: TGTGCCAGCAACGCCCCGGGACAGGGGAAGGAGACCCAGTACTTC. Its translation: CASNAPGQGKETQYF. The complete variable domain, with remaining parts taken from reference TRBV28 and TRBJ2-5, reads DVKVTQSSRYLVKRTGEKVFLECVQDMDHENMFWYRQDPGLGLRLIYFSYDVKMKEKGDIPEGYSVSREKKERFSLILESASTNQTSMYLCASNAPGQGKETQYFGPGTRLLVL.

The CDR3 coding sequence is TGTGCCAGCAGTGGGCGGGTTGTTGGATCGAATCAGCCCCAGCATTTT. It codes for CASSGRVVGSNQPQHF. The rearrangement links TRBV2 to TRBJ1-5; D is unresolved. Per germline, CDR1 SNHLY and CDR2 FYNNEI. Deletions cut 4 bases from V and 4 bases from J, with 17 bases between. This CDR3 spans 16 amino acids.

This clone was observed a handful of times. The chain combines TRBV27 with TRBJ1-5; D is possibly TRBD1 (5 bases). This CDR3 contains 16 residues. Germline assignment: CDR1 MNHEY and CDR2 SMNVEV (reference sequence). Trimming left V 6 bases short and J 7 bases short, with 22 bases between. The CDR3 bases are TGTGCCAGCAGCTTGACTATGGGGGGAGCGCTGCAGCCCCAGCATTTT. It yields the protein CASSLTMGGALQPQHF.

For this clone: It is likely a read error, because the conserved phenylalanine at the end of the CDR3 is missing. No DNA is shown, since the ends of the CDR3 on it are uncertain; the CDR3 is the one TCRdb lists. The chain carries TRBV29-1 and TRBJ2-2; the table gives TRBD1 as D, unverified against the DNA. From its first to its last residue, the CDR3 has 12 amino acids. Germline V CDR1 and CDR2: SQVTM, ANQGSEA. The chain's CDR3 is CSVRGNTGEMFL.

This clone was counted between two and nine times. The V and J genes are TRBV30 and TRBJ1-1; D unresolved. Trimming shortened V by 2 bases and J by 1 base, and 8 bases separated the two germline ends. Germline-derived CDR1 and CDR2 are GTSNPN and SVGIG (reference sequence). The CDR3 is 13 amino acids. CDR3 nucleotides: TGTGCCTGGAGTTACAGTAAGAACACTGAAGCTTTCTTT. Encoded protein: CAWSYSKNTEAFF.

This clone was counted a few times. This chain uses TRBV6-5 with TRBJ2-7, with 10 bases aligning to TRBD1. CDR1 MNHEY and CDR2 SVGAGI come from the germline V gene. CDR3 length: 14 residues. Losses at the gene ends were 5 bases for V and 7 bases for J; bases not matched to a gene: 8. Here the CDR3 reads CASSPLGQGGEQYF. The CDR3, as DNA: TGTGCCAGCAGTCCCCTCGGACAGGGGGGGGAGCAGTACTTC.

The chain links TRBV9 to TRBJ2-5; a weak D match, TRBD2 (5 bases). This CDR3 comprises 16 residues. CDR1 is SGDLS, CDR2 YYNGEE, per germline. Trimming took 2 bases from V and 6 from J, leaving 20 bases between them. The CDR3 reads CASSVDGRWRSKTQYF. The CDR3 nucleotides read TGTGCCAGCAGCGTGGACGGGCGATGGAGGTCTAAGACCCAGTACTTC.